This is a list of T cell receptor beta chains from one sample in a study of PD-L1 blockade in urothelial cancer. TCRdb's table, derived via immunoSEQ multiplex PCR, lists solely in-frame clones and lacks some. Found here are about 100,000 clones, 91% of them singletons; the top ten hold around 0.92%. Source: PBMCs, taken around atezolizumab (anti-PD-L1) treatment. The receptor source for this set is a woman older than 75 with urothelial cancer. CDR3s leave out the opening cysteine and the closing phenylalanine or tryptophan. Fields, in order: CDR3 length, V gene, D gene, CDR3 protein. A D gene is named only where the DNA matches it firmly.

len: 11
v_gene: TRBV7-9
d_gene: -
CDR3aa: ASSLANQKEQY

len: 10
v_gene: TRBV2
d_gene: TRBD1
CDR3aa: ASSRQGYEQY

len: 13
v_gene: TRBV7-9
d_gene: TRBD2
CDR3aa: ASSPREAGESEQF

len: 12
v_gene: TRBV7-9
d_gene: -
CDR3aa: ASSFSGGNQPQH

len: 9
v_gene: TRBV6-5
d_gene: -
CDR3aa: ASAGGVEQF

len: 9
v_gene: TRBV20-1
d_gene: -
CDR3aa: SARYQEREF

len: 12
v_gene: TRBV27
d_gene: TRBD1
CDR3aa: ASSLRLGQGADT

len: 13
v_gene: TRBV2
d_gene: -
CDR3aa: ASSELLLSGNTIY

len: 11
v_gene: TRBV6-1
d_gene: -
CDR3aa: ASSVQGNQPQH

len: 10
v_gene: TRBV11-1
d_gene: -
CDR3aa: ASSLNGEKLF

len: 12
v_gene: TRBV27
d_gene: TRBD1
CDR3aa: ASSSGQTNTEAF

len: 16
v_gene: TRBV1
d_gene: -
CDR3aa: TSSSRVGATFWCYGYT

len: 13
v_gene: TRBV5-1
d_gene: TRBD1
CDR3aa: ASSWGQGFNYGYT

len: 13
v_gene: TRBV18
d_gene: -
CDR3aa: ASSPSEGVSYEQY

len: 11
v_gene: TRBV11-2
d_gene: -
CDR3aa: ASSFKPNTEAF

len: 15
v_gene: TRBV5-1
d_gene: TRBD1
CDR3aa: ASSWTGGHQSDNEQF

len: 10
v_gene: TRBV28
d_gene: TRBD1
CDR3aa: ATRQGGNIQY

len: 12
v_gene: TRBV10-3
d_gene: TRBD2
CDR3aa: AISGTSGDNEQF

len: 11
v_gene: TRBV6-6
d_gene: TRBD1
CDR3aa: ASRTQGGEKLF

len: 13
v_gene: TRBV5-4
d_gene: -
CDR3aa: ASSLTGSSTDTQY

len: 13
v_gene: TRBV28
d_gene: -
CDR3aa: ASSPPDRHRYEQY

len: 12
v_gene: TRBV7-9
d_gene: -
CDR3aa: ASSSTEEWETQY

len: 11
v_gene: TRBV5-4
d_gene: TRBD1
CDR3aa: ASSITGVYGYT

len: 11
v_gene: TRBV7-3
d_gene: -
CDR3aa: ASSLPVYNEQF

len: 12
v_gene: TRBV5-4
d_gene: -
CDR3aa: ASSRATGNTEAF

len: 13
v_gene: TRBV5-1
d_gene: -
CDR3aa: ASSLVGGPTYEQY

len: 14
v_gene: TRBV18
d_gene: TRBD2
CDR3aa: ASSPKTSGTHNEQF

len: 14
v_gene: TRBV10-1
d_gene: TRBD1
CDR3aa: ATSRDRERVGYEQY

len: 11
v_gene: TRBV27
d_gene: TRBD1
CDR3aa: ASRPTGGQPQH

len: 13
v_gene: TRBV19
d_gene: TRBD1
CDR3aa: ASSIAGGAGETQY

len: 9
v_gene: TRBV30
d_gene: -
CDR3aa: AGFRGYGYT

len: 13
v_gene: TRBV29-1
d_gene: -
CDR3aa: SAWGQGISKNIQY

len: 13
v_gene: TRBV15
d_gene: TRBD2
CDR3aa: ATSRVTSGSYEQY

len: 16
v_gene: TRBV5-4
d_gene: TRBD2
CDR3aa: ASSFSGRASGSTDTQY

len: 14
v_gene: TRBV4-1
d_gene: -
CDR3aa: ASSQVRQGFNYGYT

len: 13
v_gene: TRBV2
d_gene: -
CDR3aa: ASSVVSGGRETQY

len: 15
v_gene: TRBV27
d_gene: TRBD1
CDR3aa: ASSMGQRLEGSEKLF